The next 17 T cell receptor beta chains were all read from a single sample in a study of blood T cell repertoires in COVID-19. Assay: immunoSEQ multiplex PCR; the TCRdb copy retains only in-frame clones and omits some. The sample has over 75,000 clones, over 90% seen once; the top ten hold around 1.6%. Source material: peripheral blood. The receptors come from a man between 60 and 75 years old with acute or convalescent COVID-19.

This clone has more than one count but fewer than ten. The genes are TRBV16 and TRBJ2-7, with a tentative D call TRBD2 (5 bases). The CDR3 spans 13 residues. Trimming removed 4 bases from V and 0 bases from J, with 7 bases in between. CDR1 and CDR2 from the germline V gene are KGHSY and FQNENV. As DNA, the CDR3 is TGTGCCAGCAGCCCGGGGAGCTCCTACGAGCAGTACTTC. Its translation: CASSPGSSYEQYF.

This rearrangement joins TRBV5-6 to TRBJ2-1; D may be TRBD1 (5 bases). Trimming left V 0 bases short and J 10 bases short, with 5 bases between. This CDR3 has 11 residues. Germline CDR1 is SGHDT and CDR2 is YYEEEE. The CDR3 here is CASSLGTEQFF. In DNA form, the CDR3 reads TGTGCCAGCAGCTTGGGGACAGAGCAGTTCTTC.

V and J are TRBV7-2 and TRBJ2-3, with a weak D call TRBD2 (5 bases). The germline gives CDR1 SGHTA, CDR2 FQGNSA. This CDR3 has 13 amino acids. The V end was cut by 1 base, the J end by 10 bases, with 12 bases between. CDR3 sequence reads: CASSLGVQRAQYF. CDR3 DNA: TGTGCCAGCAGCTTAGGTGTGCAGAGGGCGCAGTATTTT.

The rearrangement links TRBV2 to TRBJ1-4; 7 bases line up with TRBD1. V was clipped by 4 bases and J by 8 bases; unmatched bases: 7. CDR1 is SNHLY, CDR2 FYNNEI, per germline. The CDR3 is 14 residues long. The chain's CDR3 is CASSGGTEPEKLFF. The CDR3, as DNA: TGTGCCAGCAGTGGGGGGACAGAACCAGAAAAACTGTTTTTT.

V and J are TRBV19 and TRBJ1-3; D may be TRBD1 (5 bases). CDR1 LNHDA and CDR2 SQIVND come from the germline V gene (reference sequence). The V and J ends lost 6 bases and 2 bases respectively, with 11 bases between them. The CDR3 spans 14 residues. The CDR3 is CASSMTATGNTIYF. DNA for the CDR3: TGTGCCAGTAGCATGACAGCAACTGGAAACACCATATATTTT.

The chain recombines TRBV19 with TRBJ2-1, with a weak D call TRBD1 (5 bases). V lost 3 bases to trimming and J lost 1 base, with 7 bases between them. Germline CDR1 and CDR2: LNHDA and SQIVND (reference sequence). CDR3 length: 14 residues. Written as DNA, the CDR3 is TGTGCCAGTAGTATGCAGGGATCCTACAATGAGCAGTTCTTC. This translates into CASSMQGSYNEQFF.

This chain joins TRBV21-1 and TRBJ2-7; TRBD2 is taken as the D call from the table, unchecked against the DNA. TRBV21-1 is a known pseudogene. The CDR3 spans 13 residues. As DNA, the CDR3 is TGTATGTTGGGGCGGGAGAAGGGGTACGAGCAGTACTTC. Its protein is CMLGREKGYEQYF.

The chain uses TRBV6-5 and TRBJ2-2; no clear D. The length of the CDR3 is 15 residues. V was trimmed by 6 bases and J by 0 bases, leaving 11 bases between them. CDR1 and CDR2 from the germline V gene are MNHEY and SVGAGI. CDR3 loop: CASSYDTANTGELFF. The CDR3 region has the DNA TGTGCCAGCAGCTACGACACGGCGAACACCGGGGAGCTGTTTTTT.

The chain couples TRBV15 to TRBJ1-4; D uncertain. V lost 1 base to trimming and J lost 9 bases, with 12 bases between them. The CDR3 is 14 residues long. Per the germline V gene, CDR1 is LNHNV and CDR2 is YYDKDF (reference sequence). The CDR3: CATSRGGDRKKLFF. The CDR3 nucleotides read TGTGCCACCAGCAGAGGCGGGGATCGAAAAAAACTGTTTTTT.

The V call is TRBV7-9, the J call TRBJ2-7, with a weak D call TRBD2 (5 bases). This CDR3 has 12 residues. The germline CDR1 and CDR2 sequences are SEHNR and FQNEAQ (reference sequence). V shed 1 base and J shed 6 bases, with 7 bases lying between them. The CDR3 sequence is CASSLGGGEQYF. Written as DNA, the CDR3 is TGTGCCAGCAGCTTAGGAGGAGGCGAGCAGTACTTC.

In nucleotides, the CDR3 is TGTGCCAGCTCACCCGGGACTAAAGAGACCCAGTACTTC. Its protein product is CASSPGTKETQYF. The rearrangement joins TRBV18 to TRBJ2-5, with 7 bases matching TRBD2. The germline V gene encodes CDR1 KGHSH and CDR2 LQKENI. Trimming took 3 bases from V and 3 from J; bases not matched to a gene: 1. The CDR3 runs to 13 residues.

The chain has TRBV11-2 and TRBJ2-3, with 14 bases lining up with TRBD2. V shed 3 bases and J 2 bases; nucleotides not matched to a gene: 7. CDR1 and CDR2 from the germline V gene are SGHAT and FQNNGV. The CDR3 sequence is 18 residues long. The CDR3 nucleotides are TGTGCCAGCAGCTTGGGACTAGCGGGAGCGAGCCCCACAGATACGCAGTATTTT. Amino acid sequence: CASSLGLAGASPTDTQYF.

The V gene is TRBV5-6, the J gene TRBJ2-3; perhaps TRBD2 as D (6 bases). CDR1 and CDR2 (germline): SGHDT, YYEEEE. Trimming cost V 2 bases and J 7 bases, with 17 bases left between them. CDR3 size: 15 residues. The CDR3 here is CASSFGSQRDYTQYF. CDR3 in DNA: TGTGCCAGCAGCTTCGGTTCTCAACGGGACTATACGCAGTATTTT.

The chain combines TRBV19 with TRBJ2-2; 9 bases line up with TRBD2. Germline lookup yields CDR1 LNHDA and CDR2 SQIVND (reference sequence). With V trimmed by 7 bases and J by 0 bases, 15 bases remained unmatched. The CDR3 contains 19 residues. In nucleotides, the CDR3 is TGTGCCAGTACCCAGAGACTAGCGGATCGACTAACGAACACCGGGGAGCTGTTTTTT. Translation: CASTQRLADRLTNTGELFF.

The chain employs TRBV15 and TRBJ2-7; 9 bases match TRBD2. The length of the CDR3 is 22 residues. Germline lookup yields CDR1 LNHNV and CDR2 YYDKDF (reference sequence). After removal of 0 bases from V and 0 bases from J, the junction contained 21 bases not matched to a gene. The CDR3: CATSRDLRGVASGTGSSYEQYF. As DNA, the CDR3 is TGTGCCACCAGCAGAGATCTGCGCGGGGTGGCTAGCGGGACTGGAAGCTCCTACGAGCAGTACTTC.

This clone was picked up one time. The chain carries TRBV10-3 and TRBJ1-6; D might be TRBD1 (5 bases). V lost 0 bases to trimming and J lost 5 bases, with 11 bases between them. This CDR3 has 16 amino acids. The germline V gene has CDR1 ENHRY and CDR2 SYGVKD. The CDR3 nucleotides read TGTGCCATCAGTGAGTCAGTAACAGGAGATAATTCACCCCTCCACTTT. Its translation: CAISESVTGDNSPLHF.

V gene TRBV28 combines with J gene TRBJ2-7, with TRBD1 matching over 7 bases. The CDR3 extends over 15 amino acids. The germline CDR1 and CDR2 sequences are MDHEN and SYDVKM. With V trimmed by 4 bases and J by 2 bases, 8 bases remained unmatched. The CDR3 coding sequence is TGTGCCAGCAGTTCAATACCCAGGGGGACCTACGAGCAGTACTTC. The encoded protein is CASSSIPRGTYEQYF.